The 3 T cell receptor beta chains listed next were all sequenced from one sample in a study of T-cell memory formation after mild COVID-19. TCRdb re-called the 5' RACE reads with MiXCR, one entry per CDR3 protein. Of approximately 290,000 distinct CDR3 sequences listed, approximately 8.4% are singletons. Sequences were obtained from PBMCs or a T cell subset sorted from them (not recorded which). The source of these receptors is a man aged 18 to 29 who had mild COVID-19 (a few samples of this study predate the infection). Cell type and time point are not known.

The V gene is TRBV6-2 or TRBV6-3, the J gene TRBJ1-2; maybe TRBD1 (6 bases). This CDR3 has 12 residues. The germline gives CDR1 MNHEY, CDR2 SVGEGT. V was pared by 6 bases and J by 6 bases, with 11 bases between. CDR3 sequence: CASSVGTHGYTF. CDR3 bases: TGTGCCAGCAGCGTCGGGACACATGGCTACACCTTC.

This clonotype was counted a few times. The V and J genes are TRBV5-1 and TRBJ1-1; D is unclear. CDR3 length equals 14 residues. V gave up 0 bases and J gave up 5 bases, with 11 bases separating them. Germline-derived CDR1 and CDR2 are SGHRS and YFSETQ. The CDR3 spells CASSLGVFGTEAFF. In DNA form, the CDR3 reads TGCGCCAGCAGCTTGGGAGTATTCGGGACTGAAGCTTTCTTT.

This chain joins TRBV20-1 and TRBJ2-2; D gene unclear. Trimming shortened V by 1 base and J by 1 base, and 13 bases separated the two germline ends. The CDR3 consists of 16 residues. Germline V CDR1 and CDR2: DFQATT, SNEGSKA (reference sequence). This CDR3 is CSARANGFRNTGELFF. CDR3 coding DNA: TGCAGTGCTAGAGCGAATGGATTCAGGAACACCGGGGAGCTGTTTTTT.